Given below is one T cell receptor (beta chain) in context. The record originates from a study of blood T cell repertoires in COVID-19. Study context: PBMCs, B-cell-depleted T cells, or T cells were the source of the cDNA or gDNA that made up the material.

Trimming at V came to 4 bases and at J to 1 base, leaving 5 bases not matched to a gene. CDR3 length: 15 residues. The germline gives CDR1 KGHDR, CDR2 SFDVKD. The repertoire was sequenced with immunoSEQ multiplex PCR; TCRdb's copy has only in-frame clones and lacks some. The table has some 340,000 clones, about 86% seen once. This receptor was taken from a man aged 25-40 years with active or convalescent COVID-19. This chain links TRBV24-1 with TRBJ1-1; 7 nucleotides agree with TRBD1. Sequenced material: peripheral blood. The CDR3 here is CATSESGTANTEAFF. Here the CDR3 DNA reads TGTGCCACCAGTGAGTCCGGGACAGCGAACACTGAAGCTTTCTTT.